Each of the 9 T cell receptor beta chains below was sequenced from the same sample in a study of T cell clonotyping in hematopoietic cell transplantation. The assay was immunoSEQ multiplex PCR, and TCRdb's table has in-frame clones only and misses some. The profile covers 25,000 to 35,000 clones, with 95% appearing a single time and approximately 1.5% taken by the ten largest. The sequencing input was peripheral blood mononuclear cells. The receptors originated from a man over 45 in good health. Some clones in this sample may be carry-over from other donors' samples.

The J gene is TRBJ1-1, the V gene TRBV10-3; the D is unclear. The CDR3 loop spans 15 amino acids. V was cut by 0 bases and J by 6 bases, with 14 bases left in between. Germline V CDR1 and CDR2: ENHRY, SYGVKD. The CDR3 DNA reads as TGTGCCATCAGTGAGTCCGGTGGGAGATCGGCTGAAGCTTTCTTT. Translation gives CAISESGGRSAEAFF.

The V and J genes are TRBV4-3 and TRBJ1-2; no definite D call. CDR3 length equals 11 residues. Trimming pared 5 bases from V and 3 bases from J, leaving 4 bases between. Germline-derived CDR1 and CDR2 are LGHNA and YSLEER. The CDR3 spells CASSYYYGYTF. In DNA form, the CDR3 reads TGCGCCAGCAGCTACTACTATGGCTACACCTTC.

The gene calls are TRBV2 and TRBJ1-3, with a tentative D call TRBD1 (6 bases). Germline V CDR1 and CDR2: SNHLY, FYNNEI. The length of the CDR3 is 16 residues. The V gene lost 2 bases and the J gene lost 0 bases, with 11 bases spanning the gap. The CDR3 region is CASSEQGLLSGNTIYF. CDR3 sequence (DNA): TGTGCCAGCAGTGAACAGGGGCTCCTCTCTGGAAACACCATATATTTT.

V is TRBV5-4 and J is TRBJ1-1; D is undetermined. The CDR3 totals 13 residues. Trimming left V 1 base short and J 7 bases short, with 11 bases between. CDR1 is SGHNT and CDR2 is YYREEE in the germline V gene (reference sequence). The CDR3 DNA is TGTGCCAGCAGCTTGCCGGACGCTTATGAAGCTTTCTTT. It yields the protein CASSLPDAYEAFF.

The chain combines TRBV29-1 with TRBJ2-5; 7 bases line up with TRBD1. Trimming removed 5 bases from V and 5 bases from J; junction bases left unmatched: 5. This CDR3 has 12 residues. Germline V gives CDR1 SQVTM, CDR2 ANQGSEA. The CDR3 DNA reads TGCAGCGTTCAAGGGGGCGGGGAGACCCAGTACTTC. This translates into CSVQGGGETQYF.

The chain is built from TRBV5-8 and TRBJ2-3; possibly TRBD2 for D (5 bases). Germline CDR1 is SGHTS and CDR2 is YDEGEE. V dropped 3 bases and J dropped 4 bases, with 12 bases sitting between them. CDR3 size: 14 residues. For the CDR3, the DNA is TGTGCCAGCAGCTCCCCCCGGGGAGCAGATACGCAGTATTTT. It is translated as CASSSPRGADTQYF.

J is TRBJ1-4 and V is TRBV6-6; D remains unclear. Trimming took 2 bases from V and 5 from J, leaving 6 bases between them. The CDR3 runs to 13 residues. The germline V gene encodes CDR1 MNHNY and CDR2 SVGAGI (reference sequence). The CDR3 protein is CASSYARNEKLFF. DNA of the CDR3: TGTGCCAGCAGTTACGCGAGAAATGAAAAACTGTTTTTT.

The chain links TRBV10-3 to TRBJ1-2; TRBD1 is a possible D gene (6 bases). Trimming took 10 bases from V and 6 from J, leaving 21 bases between them. This CDR3 contains 14 residues. In germline, CDR1 is ENHRY, CDR2 SYGVKD. In DNA form, the CDR3 reads TGTGCCACCTCCATTACAGGGCCCTCCCATGGCTACACCTTC. Translated, it gives CATSITGPSHGYTF.

A few counts support this clone. The chain employs TRBV6-1 and TRBJ1-5; tentatively, D is TRBD1 (5 bases). The length of the CDR3 is 14 residues. The germline gives CDR1 MNHNS, CDR2 SASEGT. The ends were cut back, 5 bases at V and 1 base at J, with 9 bases in the middle. CDR3 DNA: TGTGCCAGCAGTCGACAGACGAGCAATCAGCCCCAGCATTTT. This codes for CASSRQTSNQPQHF.